This TCR beta chain was recorded in a study of post-analysis software for immune sequencing data. Overall study: Patients had relapsing-remitting, secondary progressive or progressive-relapsing multiple sclerosis; some lacked subtype.

Study-wide points: By F measure, samples from a shared preparation batch strongly co-clustered. In patients, TRBV5-6, TRBV5-1 and TRBV20-1 belonged to 4 or 5 TRBV segments found more frequently than in controls. Versus controls, multiple sclerosis patients showed significantly lower diversity (normalized Chao1).

Tagging with unique molecular identifiers was a feature of the TCR beta cDNA libraries. Researchers reported 520,000 or so cDNA molecules coming from about 1 to 10 million T cells. TCRdb reanalysed the PCR reads using MiXCR and keeps one entry per CDR3 protein. Of about 460,000 distinct CDR3 sequences in the sample, 40% to 55% were seen once. Germline CDR1 SGHAT, CDR2 FQDESV (reference sequence). Trimming removed 2 bases at V and 3 bases at J, with 9 bases between. The CDR3 is made up of 14 amino acids. This clonotype was counted a single time. As yet, its antigen is unknown. The sequenced material came from blood. This clonotype was obtained from a girl aged 10-17 years with multiple sclerosis. The chain couples TRBV11-1 to TRBJ2-3; a possible D gene is TRBD2 (6 bases). CDR3 residues: CASSLNSGTDTQYF. CDR3 DNA sequence: TGTGCCAGCAGCTTAAACAGCGGGACAGATACGCAGTATTTT.